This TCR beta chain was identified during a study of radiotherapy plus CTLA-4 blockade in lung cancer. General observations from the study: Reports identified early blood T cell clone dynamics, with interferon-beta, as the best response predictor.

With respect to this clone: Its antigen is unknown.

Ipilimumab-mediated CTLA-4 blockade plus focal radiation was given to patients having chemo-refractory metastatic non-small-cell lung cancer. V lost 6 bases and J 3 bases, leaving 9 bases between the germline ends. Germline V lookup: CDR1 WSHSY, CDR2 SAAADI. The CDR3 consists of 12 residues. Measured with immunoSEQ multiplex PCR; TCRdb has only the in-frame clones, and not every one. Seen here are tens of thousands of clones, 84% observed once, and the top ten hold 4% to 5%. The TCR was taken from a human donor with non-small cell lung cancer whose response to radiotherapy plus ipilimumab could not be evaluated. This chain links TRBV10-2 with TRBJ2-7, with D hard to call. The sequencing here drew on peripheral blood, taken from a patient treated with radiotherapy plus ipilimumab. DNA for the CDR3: TGCGCCAGCAGGAGTTCTCGCTACGAGCAGTACTTC. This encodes CASRSSRYEQYF.